This TCR beta chain was sequenced in a study of blood T cell repertoires in COVID-19. Study-level information: The cDNA or gDNA used as material had been derived from T cells, B-cell-depleted T cells, or PBMCs.

Germline V lookup: CDR1 SGHKS, CDR2 YYEKEE (reference sequence). J gave up 1 base and V 6 bases, and 4 bases lay outside the gene matches. This CDR3 spans 14 amino acids. Participants' reported clinical history set cohort assignment. All recovered Cohort 3 donors got two negative PCRs, got clearance, or saw symptom resolution. Per the original methods: Reference gene primers were amplified, and this amplification served to estimate nucleated cell counts. TCRdb keeps only in-frame clones here, not all; method: immunoSEQ multiplex PCR. V and J calls and clone size are copied from that table; D and trimming were computed from the DNA. The sample has roughly 180,000 clones, around 80% seen once.

The gene calls are TRBV5-5 and TRBJ1-1; 9 nucleotides align to TRBD1. The sequencing sample was made of PBMCs or T cells enriched from blood (not recorded which). This receptor was obtained from a woman aged 55-70 years who had recovered from COVID-19. The CDR3 sequence is CASTWDRANTEAFF. In nucleotides, the CDR3 is TGTGCCAGCACCTGGGACAGGGCGAACACTGAAGCTTTCTTT.